Below, 10 T cell receptor beta chains from the same sample are listed, as sequenced in a study of T cells in women clearing cervical HPV infection. The repertoire was sequenced with immunoSEQ multiplex PCR; TCRdb's copy has only in-frame clones and lacks some. This sample's clone table lists roughly 45,000 clones. Sequenced material: blood buffy coat. These receptors originate from a woman between 18 and 70 years old with a cervical HPV16 infection that either progressed to CIN3+ or cleared (not recorded which).

Details on this clone: The sequence runs out 3 residues before the end of the CDR3; the remainder is reconstructed from the germline J gene. V and J are TRBV10-3 and TRBJ2-3; 12 bases match TRBD2. There are 18 residues in the CDR3. Looked up from germline, CDR1 is ENHRY and CDR2 is SYGVKD. Unmatched junction bases numbered 11, after V lost 4 bases and J lost 3 bases. CDR3 region: CAISVVPSGGAVTDTQYF. The DNA read from the CDR3 is TGTGCCATCAGTGTAGTTCCTAGCGGGGGGGCCGTAACAGATACG.

Turning to this clone: The sequence runs out 3 residues before the end of the CDR3; the remainder is reconstructed from the germline J gene. This chain connects TRBV4-1 to TRBJ2-5, with 7 bases matching TRBD2. J lost 4 bases, V lost 0 bases, and 5 bases had no gene match. This CDR3 spans 15 amino acids. Looked up from germline, CDR1 is MGHRA and CDR2 is YSYEKL. The CDR3 DNA, read in part, is TGCGCCAGCAGCCAAGATGAGGGGAGGGGAGAGACC. This translates into CASSQDEGRGET. The entire CDR3 protein reads CASSQDEGRGETQYF.

As regards this clone: The CDR3 is cut off 3 residues early in the read; its end comes from the germline J gene. The V call is TRBV5-1, the J call TRBJ1-1; possible D gene TRBD1, 5 bases. The CDR3 is 15 residues long. CDR1 SGHRS and CDR2 YFSETQ come from the germline V gene. Trimming removed 0 bases at V and 4 bases at J, with 13 bases between. CDR3 DNA (partial): TGCGCCAGCAGCTTGGGGTCGGGCAGGGCCACTGAA. It codes for CASSLGSGRATE. In full, the CDR3 is CASSLGSGRATEAFF.

In regard to this clone: With the read ending 3 residues before the CDR3 end, the germline J gene is used to fill in that end. J is TRBJ2-2 and V is TRBV19; no definite D call. The CDR3 totals 14 residues. V lost 1 base and J 3 bases, leaving 6 bases between the germline ends. Germline V CDR1 and CDR2: LNHDA, SQIVND (reference sequence). The covered CDR3 bases are TGTGCCAGTAGTATAGGAACAGACACCGGGGAG. This gives the protein CASSIGTDTGE. Given in full, the CDR3 is CASSIGTDTGELFF.

In the case of this clone: From the germline J gene comes the end of the CDR3, since the read stops 3 residues before it. The chain carries TRBV19 and TRBJ2-2, with 7 bases aligning to TRBD1. The germline V gene encodes CDR1 LNHDA and CDR2 SQIVND (reference sequence). Losses at the gene ends were 6 bases for V and 0 bases for J; bases not matched to a gene: 4. This CDR3 has 15 residues. CDR3 residues: CASRRTGTNTGELFF. The CDR3 DNA, read in part, is TGTGCCAGTAGGCGGACAGGAACGAACACCGGGGAG.

Details on this clone: Coverage ceases 3 residues before the CDR3 finishes, and the germline J gene fills in the end. This chain links TRBV4-1 with TRBJ2-7; the match to TRBD2 covers 7 bases. Germline-derived CDR1 and CDR2 are MGHRA and YSYEKL. Germline trimming cut 5 bases from V and 4 bases from J; bases unmatched to any gene: 14. This CDR3 is 16 amino acids long. The part of the CDR3 DNA that was read is TGCGCCAGCAGCGAATCGGCGGGGGACTTTACATACGAG. It yields the protein CASSESAGDFTYE. The complete CDR3 sequence is CASSESAGDFTYEQYF.

As regards this clone: The CDR3 goes on 3 residues after the read ends, and that part is filled in from the germline J gene. The chain recombines TRBV4-2 with TRBJ2-3, with D maybe TRBD2 (6 bases). This CDR3 is built from 19 residues. V dropped 1 base and J dropped 0 bases, with 20 bases sitting between them. Per the germline V gene, CDR1 is LGHNA and CDR2 is YNFKEQ. This CDR3 is CASSQAVGLIPPSTDTQYF. Incomplete CDR3 DNA: TGTGCCAGCAGCCAAGCAGTGGGACTGATACCACCAAGCACAGATACG.

As concerns this clone: The CDR3 extends 3 residues past the end of the read, so its final part is completed from the germline J gene. This chain joins TRBV5-8 and TRBJ2-1; the match to TRBD2 covers 13 bases. CDR1 SGHTS and CDR2 YDEGEE come from the germline V gene. This CDR3 region has 14 residues. V dropped 4 bases and J dropped 8; count of bases not matched to a gene: 3. The sequenced part of the CDR3 DNA is TGTGCCAGCAGCATAGGACTAGCGGGGGATGAG. This gives the protein CASSIGLAGDE. The CDR3 in its entirety is CASSIGLAGDEQFF.

Details on this clone: The read terminates 3 residues ahead of where the CDR3 ends, so the germline J gene completes it. The chain links TRBV7-7 to TRBJ2-2; D may be TRBD2 (6 bases). The CDR3 contains 14 residues. The V end lost 3 bases, the J end lost 7 bases, and 12 bases lay between the germline ends. CDR1 and CDR2 (germline): SSHAT, FNYEAQ (reference sequence). CDR3 loop: CASSFQEGSGELFF. The sequenced part of the CDR3 DNA is TGTGCCAGCAGCTTCCAGGAGGGGAGCGGGGAG.

Comment on this clone: The CDR3 end lies 3 residues beyond the end of the read and is filled in from the germline J gene. The chain carries TRBV5-1 and TRBJ1-1; D unclear. Germline CDR1 and CDR2: SGHRS and YFSETQ. Trimming took off 4 bases at V and 0 bases at J, with 10 bases between the two ends. The CDR3 totals 14 residues. Incomplete CDR3 DNA: TGCGCCAGCAGCACGGGCGGGGTGAACACTGAA. Amino acid sequence: CASSTGGVNTE. The whole CDR3 sequence is CASSTGGVNTEAFF. The variable domain in full, completed from reference TRBV5-1 and TRBJ1-1, reads KAGVTQTPRYLIKTRGQQVTLSCSPISGHRSVSWYQQTPGQGLQFLFEYFSETQRNKGNFPGRFSGRQFSNSRSEMNVSTLELGDSALYLCASSTGGVNTEAFFGQGTRLTVV.